This T cell receptor (beta chain) stems from a study of blood T cell repertoires in COVID-19. CDR1 is MNHEY, CDR2 SMNVEV, per germline (reference sequence). CDR3 length: 14 amino acids. The ends lost 5 bases at V and 7 bases at J; junction bases unmatched: 4. Assay used: immunoSEQ multiplex PCR; TCRdb lists only in-frame clones, some missing. Counted here are 140,000 to 150,000 clones, 70% to 90% occurring once; the ten biggest clones make up 8%. The chain joins TRBV27 to TRBJ1-4; 10 bases align to TRBD1. The sample consisted of peripheral blood. The TCR was taken from a woman aged 55-69 years with COVID-19, enrolled during active disease. The CDR3 bases are TGTGCCAGCAGTCTCAGACAGGGGGCTGAAAAACTGTTTTTT. This codes for CASSLRQGAEKLFF.